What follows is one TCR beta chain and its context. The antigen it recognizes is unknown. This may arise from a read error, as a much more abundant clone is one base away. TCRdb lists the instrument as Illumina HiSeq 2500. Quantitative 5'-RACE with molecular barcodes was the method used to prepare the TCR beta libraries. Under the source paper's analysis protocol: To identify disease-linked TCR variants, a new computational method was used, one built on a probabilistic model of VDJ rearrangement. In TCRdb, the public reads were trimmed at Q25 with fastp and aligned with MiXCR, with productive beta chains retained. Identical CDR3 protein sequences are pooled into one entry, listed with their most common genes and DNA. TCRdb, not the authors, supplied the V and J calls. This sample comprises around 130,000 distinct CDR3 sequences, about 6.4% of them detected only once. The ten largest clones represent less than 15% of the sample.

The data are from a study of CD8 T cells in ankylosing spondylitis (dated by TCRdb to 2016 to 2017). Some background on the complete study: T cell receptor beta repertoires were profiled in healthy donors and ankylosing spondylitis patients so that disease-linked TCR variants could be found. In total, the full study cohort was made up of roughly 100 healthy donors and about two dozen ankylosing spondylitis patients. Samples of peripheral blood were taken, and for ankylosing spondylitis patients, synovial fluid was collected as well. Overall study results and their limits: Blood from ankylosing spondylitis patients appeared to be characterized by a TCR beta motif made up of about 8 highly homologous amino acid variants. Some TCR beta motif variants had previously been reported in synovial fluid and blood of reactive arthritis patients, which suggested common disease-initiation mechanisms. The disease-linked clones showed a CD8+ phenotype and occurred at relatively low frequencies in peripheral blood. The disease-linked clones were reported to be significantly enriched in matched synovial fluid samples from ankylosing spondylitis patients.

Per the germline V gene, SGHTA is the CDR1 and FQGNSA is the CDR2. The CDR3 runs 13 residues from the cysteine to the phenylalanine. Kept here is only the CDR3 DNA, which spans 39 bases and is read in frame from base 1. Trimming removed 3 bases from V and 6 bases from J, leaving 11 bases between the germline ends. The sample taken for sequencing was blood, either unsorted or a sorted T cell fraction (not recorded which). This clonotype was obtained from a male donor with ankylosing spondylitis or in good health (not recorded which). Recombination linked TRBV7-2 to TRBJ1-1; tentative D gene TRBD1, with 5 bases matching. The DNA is TGTGCCAGCAGCTTTACCGAGGGGCCTGAAGCTTTCTTT. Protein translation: CASSFTEGPEAFF.